These 18 T cell receptor beta chains share one sample of origin, sequenced in a study of technical replicates of blood from several donors listed by TCRdb under 2017. The protocol used for the library was the immunoSEQ multiplex PCR assay. TCRdb stores this immuneACCESS table with in-frame sequences only. Part of the clones is absent; in the studies checked, under half of the shortfall reflects unresolved V genes, and no reason is known for the rest. This sample has roughly 82,000 clones in its table, and over 90% of those were observed once. In total, the top ten clones hold about 0.36% of the sample. The sequencing input was T cells isolated from PBMCs. The receptors were gathered from a human donor in good health.

The chain has TRBV6-5 and TRBJ1-2; D may be TRBD1 (5 bases). V was cut by 6 bases and J by 4 bases, with 12 bases left in between. Germline values: CDR1 MNHEY, CDR2 SVGAGI. CDR3 length equals 13 residues. DNA of the CDR3: TGTGCCAGCAGCCGGGACTGGAGCTATGGCTACACCTTC. Protein sequence: CASSRDWSYGYTF.

The rearrangement uses TRBV18 and TRBJ2-5; a weak D match, TRBD1 (6 bases). V was pared by 3 bases and J by 5 bases, with 16 bases between. CDR1 and CDR2 from the germline V gene are KGHSH and LQKENI. This CDR3 comprises 15 residues. CDR3 in amino acids: CASSPGDTFRETQYF. The CDR3, as DNA: TGTGCCAGCTCACCGGGGGACACCTTTCGGGAGACCCAGTACTTC.

The rearrangement links TRBV11-2 to TRBJ2-2; TRBD2 aligns across 8 bases. The V and J ends lost 1 base and 6 bases, in that order; junction bases with no gene match: 13. Germline CDR1 reads SGHAT; CDR2 reads FQNNGV. CDR3 length equals 18 residues. CDR3 sequence (DNA): TGTGCCAGCAGCTTAGCCTCTAAGGGACTAGTCTCTGCCGGGGAGCTGTTTTTT. It specifies CASSLASKGLVSAGELFF.

The chain is built from TRBV6-5 and TRBJ2-1, with a tentative D call TRBD2 (5 bases). V shed 0 bases and J shed 4 bases, with 13 bases lying between them. Germline lookup yields CDR1 MNHEY and CDR2 SVGAGI. The CDR3 covers 16 residues. This CDR3 is CASSYSPGNPYNEQFF. CDR3 in DNA: TGTGCCAGCAGTTACTCTCCGGGAAACCCGTACAATGAGCAGTTCTTC.

The chain carries TRBV5-4 and TRBJ2-5; D is ambiguous. Trimming shortened V by 5 bases and J by 3 bases, and 5 bases separated the two germline ends. Germline CDR1 and CDR2: SGHNT and YYREEE (reference sequence). This CDR3 has 11 amino acids. The CDR3 region is CASSTKETQYF. CDR3 coding DNA: TGTGCCAGCAGTACAAAAGAGACCCAGTACTTC.

DNA of the CDR3: TGTGCCAGCAGTCCTAGGAGTTCCTACGAGCAGTACTTC. Amino acid sequence: CASSPRSSYEQYF. The V and J genes are TRBV2 and TRBJ2-7; D remains unclear. The CDR3 contains 13 residues. CDR1 and CDR2 (germline): SNHLY, FYNNEI. V was pared by 5 bases and J by 1 base, with 9 bases between.

V and J are TRBV7-9 and TRBJ1-5, with 8 nucleotides matching TRBD1. Looked up from germline, CDR1 is SEHNR and CDR2 is FQNEAQ (reference sequence). J was trimmed by 6 bases and V by 5 bases; bases with no gene match: 9. The length of the CDR3 is 15 residues. The CDR3 reads CASSRTGQDFQPQHF. The CDR3 nucleotides read TGTGCCAGCAGCCGGACAGGGCAAGACTTTCAGCCCCAGCATTTT.

V usage is TRBV10-1 and J usage is TRBJ2-1; D unresolved. CDR3 length: 15 amino acids. Trimming removed 4 bases at V and 0 bases at J, with 10 bases between. From germline, CDR1 is WNHNN and CDR2 SYGVQD (reference sequence). The CDR3 protein is CASSGTASSYNEQFF. CDR3 DNA: TGCGCCAGCAGTGGTACCGCGAGCTCCTACAATGAGCAGTTCTTC.

The rearrangement joins TRBV5-1 to TRBJ2-5, with 10 positions matching TRBD2. The ends lost 4 bases at V and 4 bases at J; junction bases unmatched: 10. CDR3 length: 16 residues. Germline CDR1 and CDR2: SGHRS and YFSETQ. CDR3 amino acids: CASSTQPSGRGETQYF. DNA of the CDR3: TGCGCCAGCAGCACGCAGCCTAGCGGGAGAGGAGAGACCCAGTACTTC.

This clone was counted a single time. V usage is TRBV28 and J usage is TRBJ1-1; D might be TRBD1 (6 bases). Trimming pared 2 bases from V and 4 bases from J, leaving 20 bases between. Germline CDR1 MDHEN, CDR2 SYDVKM. CDR3 length: 17 amino acids. CDR3 DNA sequence: TGTGCCAGCAGTTTAGAGGGGGGGTCAACAGGGTTCACTGAAGCTTTCTTT. Protein: CASSLEGGSTGFTEAFF.

This chain joins TRBV9 and TRBJ1-1, with a weak D call TRBD1 (6 bases). V dropped 0 bases and J dropped 3 bases, with 18 bases sitting between them. The CDR3 spans 17 residues. Germline assignment: CDR1 SGDLS and CDR2 YYNGEE. DNA of the CDR3: TGTGCCAGCAGCGTAGATCTGGGGAGGGGGTCCGACACTGAAGCTTTCTTT. It is translated as CASSVDLGRGSDTEAFF.

In this sample, this clone turned up a few times. V usage is TRBV11-2 and J usage is TRBJ2-4; 7 nucleotides align to TRBD1. The CDR3 consists of 15 residues. Unmatched junction bases numbered 3, after V lost 3 bases and J lost 1 base. CDR1 and CDR2 from the germline V gene are SGHAT and FQNNGV. CDR3 DNA: TGTGCCAGCAGCTTTCAGGGGGTCGCCAAAAACATTCAGTACTTC. Its protein product is CASSFQGVAKNIQYF.

This clone was seen just once. The gene calls are TRBV6-1 and TRBJ1-5, with D uncertain. The V end lost 5 bases, the J end lost 2 bases, and 4 bases lay between the germline ends. The CDR3 sequence is 12 residues long. CDR1 and CDR2 from the germline V gene are MNHNS and SASEGT. The CDR3 DNA reads TGTGCCAGCAGTCAGGGCAATCAGCCCCAGCATTTT. Translation gives CASSQGNQPQHF.

The rearrangement uses TRBV29-1 and TRBJ2-2; 13 bases agree with TRBD2. This CDR3 has 15 amino acids. V lost 5 bases to trimming and J lost 5 bases; unmatched junction nucleotides: 5. Looked up from germline, CDR1 is SQVTM and CDR2 is ANQGSEA. The CDR3, as DNA: TGCAGCGTTACTGGACTAGCGGGGGTTACCGGGGAGCTGTTTTTT. It encodes CSVTGLAGVTGELFF.

This chain connects TRBV9 to TRBJ2-1; 9 bases agree with TRBD1. The germline CDR1 and CDR2 sequences are SGDLS and YYNGEE. This CDR3 comprises 14 residues. V dropped 4 bases and J dropped 6; count of bases not matched to a gene: 5. Here the CDR3 DNA reads TGTGCCAGCAGCTTAGGACAGGGGTTCAATGAGCAGTTCTTC. As protein: CASSLGQGFNEQFF.

V is TRBV29-1 and J is TRBJ1-1; D gene ambiguous. V was trimmed by 7 bases and J by 1 base, leaving 13 bases between them. The CDR3 contains 13 residues. Germline loops: CDR1 SQVTM, CDR2 ANQGSEA. The CDR3 is CSAYPHRNTEAFF. Here the CDR3 DNA reads TGCAGCGCCTATCCCCATCGGAACACTGAAGCTTTCTTT.

This chain connects TRBV5-4 to TRBJ1-2, with D hard to call. The CDR3 runs 14 residues. Trimming removed 3 bases from V and 0 bases from J, with 9 bases in between. Looked up from germline, CDR1 is SGHNT and CDR2 is YYREEE (reference sequence). CDR3 loop: CASSSRIANYGYTF. The CDR3 DNA reads TGTGCCAGCAGCTCGAGGATAGCTAACTATGGCTACACCTTC.

The chain has TRBV11-3 and TRBJ2-1, with D possibly being TRBD1 (6 bases). The CDR3 totals 17 residues. Between the trimmed V and J ends, which lost 0 bases and 6 bases, there was a span of 18 bases. Germline lookup yields CDR1 SGHNT and CDR2 YENEEA. The CDR3 DNA follows: TGTGCCAGCAGCTTAGAGGCTGAGGGACACTACTTCAATGAGCAGTTCTTC. This translates into CASSLEAEGHYFNEQFF.